The clone carrying this TCR beta chain was seen a few times. No treatment of any kind had been given to any patient before thyroid surgery. With MiXCR, TCRdb reprocessed the PCR reads. The sample contains 39,000 or so clones, roughly 45% of which appear only once. This entry is derived from a study of metastatic and nonmetastatic thyroid tumors. The CDR3 consists of 14 residues. CDR1 is MNHNS, CDR2 SASEGT, per germline. V shed 6 bases, J shed 9 bases, and the junction held 7 bases outside the gene matches. The chain joins TRBV6-1 to TRBJ1-6, with 8 bases that match TRBD1. Input material: tumor tissue. The receptor's source is a male donor with papillary thyroid cancer or a benign thyroid nodule (not recorded which). Some clones in this sample may be carry-over from other donors' samples. CDR3 protein: CASRPQGDGSPLHF. CDR3 DNA sequence: TGTGCCAGCAGACCACAGGGGGATGGTTCACCCCTCCACTTT.